Sequencing of this T cell receptor (beta chain) was carried out in a study of blood T cell repertoires in COVID-19. Looking at the study overall: There were acute and convalescent COVID-19 samples, and they came from the United States, Italy and Spain.

Germline V lookup: CDR1 LNHDA, CDR2 SQIVND (reference sequence). V dropped 4 bases and J dropped 2 bases, with 15 bases sitting between them. The CDR3 consists of 15 residues. Original processing methods: Researchers report that nucleated cell counts were estimated from reference gene primer amplification. Assay: immunoSEQ multiplex PCR; the TCRdb copy retains only in-frame clones and omits some. The DNA was the basis for D and trimming; V, J and clone size are from that table. The data contain around 190,000 clones, roughly 91% of them seen just once; the ten biggest clones take up about 4.2%. This chain connects TRBV19 to TRBJ2-7; tentatively, D is TRBD1 (6 bases). This TCR derives from a human donor in a cohort sampled during active COVID-19. The sequencing sample was made of peripheral blood. The CDR3 DNA is TGTGCCAGTAGTACTTGGGACACGACGACCTACGAGCAGTACTTC. It translates to CASSTWDTTTYEQYF.